This is a list of T cell receptor beta chains from one sample in a study of molecular identifiers for immune sequencing clone quantification. TCRdb reprocessed the PCR reads with MiXCR, giving one entry per CDR3 protein. The sample holds a few hundred thousand distinct CDR3 sequences; about 25% are singletons and the top ten take about 0.75%. Sequencing was performed on naive CD8+ T cells from blood, with Jurkat cell RNA spiked in. The receptors derive from a human donor in good health. Some libraries in this study had Jurkat cell RNA spiked in. Both conserved end residues are part of each CDR3. A D gene is named only where the DNA matches it firmly. Only some rows state a clone size, as once, few, many or a class for expanded clones.

V gene	clone size	D gene	J gene	CDR3 protein	CDR3 DNA
TRBV4-3	many	NA	TRBJ1-1	CASSPRARVLEAFF	TGCGCCAGCAGCCCCCGGGCTCGGGTCTTAGAAGCTTTCTTT
TRBV27	few	TRBD2	TRBJ2-1	CASSRLAGSSYNEQFF	TGTGCCAGCAGTAGACTAGCGGGGAGCTCCTACAATGAGCAGTTCTTC
TRBV15	NA	NA	TRBJ2-4	CATSRERGLAKNTQYF	TGTGCCACCAGCAGAGAGCGGGGATTAGCCAAAAACACTCAGTACTTC
TRBV12-3/TRBV12-4	few	TRBD1	TRBJ1-5	CASRNGTAGAKPQHF	TGTGCCAGCAGAAACGGGACAGCGGGGGCGAAGCCCCAGCATTTT
TRBV14	few	NA	TRBJ2-7	CASSQAQHEQYF	TGTGCCAGCAGCCAAGCTCAGCACGAGCAGTACTTC
TRBV6-5	few	TRBD1	TRBJ1-3	CASSYSTGEGGNTIYF	TGTGCCAGCAGTTACTCGACAGGGGAAGGTGGAAACACCATATATTTT
TRBV6-2/TRBV6-3	NA	TRBD2	TRBJ2-3	CASSHTGLAGGPTDTQYF	TGTGCCAGCAGTCACACCGGACTAGCGGGAGGGCCGACAGATACGCAGTATTTT
TRBV4-2	NA	NA	TRBJ2-7	CASSQAGSSEQYF	TGTGCCAGCAGCCAAGCGGGCTCCTCCGAGCAGTACTTC
TRBV11-2	NA	TRBD2	TRBJ2-1	CASSLVLAGHNEQFF	TGTGCCAGCAGCTTAGTGTTAGCGGGTCACAATGAGCAGTTCTTC
TRBV30	few	NA	TRBJ1-2	CAWSLPPSLDRSGYTF	TGTGCCTGGAGTCTCCCTCCGAGCCTGGACCGGTCTGGCTACACCTTC
TRBV12-3/TRBV12-4	NA	TRBD1	TRBJ2-2	CASSLTPGGANTGELFF	TGTGCCAGCAGTTTAACCCCAGGGGGCGCGAACACCGGGGAGCTGTTTTTT
TRBV2	few	NA	TRBJ1-3	CASSRDTENTIYF	TGTGCCAGCAGTCGGGACACGGAAAACACCATATATTTT
TRBV20-1	NA	TRBD1	TRBJ2-7	CSASIRGQAFEQYF	TGCAGTGCTAGCATCCGAGGACAGGCCTTCGAGCAGTACTTC
TRBV29-1	many	NA	TRBJ1-3	CSVEVAGGNRPYSGNTIYF	TGCAGCGTTGAGGTGGCCGGGGGGAACAGACCATACTCTGGAAACACCATATATTTT
TRBV10-3	NA	TRBD2	TRBJ2-2	CAISASSGANTGELFF	TGTGCCATCAGCGCATCTAGCGGGGCGAACACCGGGGAGCTGTTTTTT
TRBV13	many	NA	TRBJ1-2	CASSQRGGYGYTF	TGTGCCAGCAGCCAACGAGGGGGCTATGGCTACACCTTC
TRBV23-1	few	NA	TRBJ1-1	CASSQSWGHRSLKNTEAFF	TGCGCCAGCAGTCAATCGTGGGGACATAGGAGCTTGAAGAACACTGAAGCTTTCTTT
TRBV29-1	many	NA	TRBJ2-5	CSVEQGSETQYF	TGCAGCGTCGAACAGGGCAGCGAGACCCAGTACTTC
TRBV28	many	TRBD1	TRBJ2-3	CASKGQGFTDTQYF	TGTGCCAGCAAGGGACAGGGGTTCACAGATACGCAGTATTTT
TRBV24-1	NA	TRBD2	TRBJ2-2	CATSGLAGHTNTGEPFF	TGTGCCACCAGCGGACTAGCGGGGCATACGAACACCGGGGAGCCGTTTTTT
TRBV12-3/TRBV12-4	many	TRBD1	TRBJ2-2	CASSLAQGAAGELFF	TGTGCCAGCAGTTTAGCGCAGGGGGCGGCCGGGGAGCTGTTTTTT
TRBV15	few	NA	TRBJ1-1	CATSRETVLPEAFF	TGTGCCACCAGCAGAGAGACAGTTCTCCCTGAAGCTTTCTTT
TRBV27	NA	NA	TRBJ2-5	CAVSLSLRPSETQYF	TGTGCCGTCAGTTTATCTCTTCGACCGAGCGAGACCCAGTACTTC
TRBV5-6	many	TRBD2	TRBJ2-1	CASSSRFSGGRNEQFF	TGTGCCAGCAGCTCGCGTTTTAGCGGGGGTCGAAATGAGCAGTTCTTC
TRBV29-1	NA	NA	TRBJ1-1	CSVTRMGTEAFF	TGCAGCGTGACTCGGATGGGTACTGAAGCTTTCTTT
TRBV27	few	TRBD2	TRBJ2-3	CASSLGISGGATDTQYF	TGTGCCAGCAGTCTTGGGATTAGCGGGGGGGCGACAGATACGCAGTATTTT
TRBV7-6	once	TRBD2	TRBJ2-3	CAGSSLAGGLEDTQYF	TGTGCCGGCAGCTCACTAGCGGGGGGGCTTGAAGATACGCAGTATTTT
TRBV20-1	few	TRBD2	TRBJ2-1	CSARVPTSGRAGEQFF	TGCAGTGCTAGAGTCCCAACTAGCGGGAGGGCCGGGGAGCAGTTCTTC
TRBV27	NA	NA	TRBJ2-6	CASRNGGTGANVLTF	TGTGCCAGCAGGAATGGAGGAACTGGGGCCAACGTCCTGACTTTC
TRBV2	few	TRBD2	TRBJ2-5	CASVWEGFETQYF	TGTGCCAGCGTTTGGGAGGGGTTTGAGACCCAGTACTTC
TRBV5-1	many	NA	TRBJ2-5	CASSLETGTQYF	TGCGCCAGCAGCTTGGAGACGGGGACCCAGTACTTC
TRBV27	NA	NA	TRBJ1-1	CASSPSGTLKAEAFF	TGTGCCAGCAGTCCCTCCGGGACCTTAAAAGCTGAAGCTTTCTTT
TRBV6-5	NA	NA	TRBJ1-1	CASSPGGRDTEAFF	TGTGCCAGCAGCCCTGGGGGGCGTGACACTGAAGCTTTCTTT
TRBV9	few	TRBD1	TRBJ1-6	CASSPHQGGRANSPLHF	TGTGCCAGCAGCCCCCACCAGGGGGGAAGGGCTAATTCACCCCTCCACTTT
TRBV14	NA	TRBD2	TRBJ2-1	CASSQTTSSGIWYNEQFF	TGTGCCAGCAGCCAAACCACCTCTAGCGGGATATGGTACAATGAGCAGTTCTTC
TRBV20-1	once	NA	TRBJ2-7	CSGWSGSRNSYEQYF	TGCAGTGGTTGGTCCGGGAGCAGGAACTCCTACGAGCAGTACTTC
TRBV19	few	NA	TRBJ1-5	CASSPVGFNQPQHF	TGTGCCAGTAGCCCCGTGGGGTTCAATCAGCCCCAGCATTTT
TRBV12-3/TRBV12-4	few	TRBD1	TRBJ2-2	CASSHSRDSNTGELFF	TGTGCCAGCAGTCATAGCCGGGACAGCAACACCGGGGAGCTGTTTTTT
TRBV11-2	few	NA	TRBJ2-1	CASSLESHEQFF	TGTGCCAGCAGCTTAGAGAGCCATGAGCAGTTCTTC
TRBV24-1	NA	NA	TRBJ2-3	CATSGASTDTQYF	TGTGCCACCAGTGGCGCTAGCACAGATACGCAGTATTTT
TRBV4-1	many	NA	TRBJ1-1	CASSQDIGRVFTEAFF	TGCGCCAGCAGCCAAGATATAGGGAGGGTCTTCACTGAAGCTTTCTTT
TRBV9	many	TRBD1	TRBJ2-2	CASSVVDRGTGELFF	TGTGCCAGCAGCGTAGTAGACAGGGGCACCGGGGAGCTGTTTTTT
TRBV2	few	TRBD1	TRBJ1-1	CASSDRDSVAEAFF	TGTGCCAGCAGTGACAGGGACAGTGTCGCTGAAGCTTTCTTT
TRBV20-1	few	NA	TRBJ2-5	CSAIGDTRETQYF	TGCAGTGCTATAGGGGACACCCGAGAGACCCAGTACTTC
TRBV15	NA	TRBD1	TRBJ2-7	CATSSTRQGNEQYF	TGTGCCACCAGCAGTACGAGACAGGGTAACGAGCAGTACTTC
TRBV27	NA	TRBD1	TRBJ1-4	CASSPTGTGGEKLFF	TGTGCCAGCAGCCCCACCGGGACAGGAGGTGAAAAACTGTTTTTT
TRBV20-1	many	NA	TRBJ2-4	CSARAGAEPKNIQYF	TGCAGTGCTAGAGCAGGGGCCGAACCTAAAAACATTCAGTACTTC
TRBV6-2/TRBV6-3	once	TRBD1	TRBJ1-5	CASAGQGPRNGQPQHF	TGTGCCAGCGCCGGACAGGGGCCAAGAAACGGTCAGCCCCAGCATTTT
TRBV12-3/TRBV12-4	few	NA	TRBJ2-3	CASSSPVEETDTQYF	TGTGCCAGCAGCTCACCGGTCGAGGAGACAGATACGCAGTATTTT
TRBV6-2/TRBV6-3	many	NA	TRBJ1-1	CASSPPGTTLNTEAFF	TGTGCCAGCAGCCCTCCCGGGACAACCCTGAACACTGAAGCTTTCTTT
TRBV5-8	few	TRBD2	TRBJ2-1	CASNPGLGFF	TGTGCCAGCAACCCGGGACTAGGGTTCTTC
TRBV6-2/TRBV6-3	NA	NA	TRBJ1-1	CASSYLTQNTEAFF	TGTGCCAGCAGTTATTTAACACAGAACACTGAAGCTTTCTTT
TRBV6-6	few	NA	TRBJ1-3	CASSYIGRSGNTIYF	TGTGCCAGCAGTTATATCGGCCGGTCTGGAAACACCATATATTTT